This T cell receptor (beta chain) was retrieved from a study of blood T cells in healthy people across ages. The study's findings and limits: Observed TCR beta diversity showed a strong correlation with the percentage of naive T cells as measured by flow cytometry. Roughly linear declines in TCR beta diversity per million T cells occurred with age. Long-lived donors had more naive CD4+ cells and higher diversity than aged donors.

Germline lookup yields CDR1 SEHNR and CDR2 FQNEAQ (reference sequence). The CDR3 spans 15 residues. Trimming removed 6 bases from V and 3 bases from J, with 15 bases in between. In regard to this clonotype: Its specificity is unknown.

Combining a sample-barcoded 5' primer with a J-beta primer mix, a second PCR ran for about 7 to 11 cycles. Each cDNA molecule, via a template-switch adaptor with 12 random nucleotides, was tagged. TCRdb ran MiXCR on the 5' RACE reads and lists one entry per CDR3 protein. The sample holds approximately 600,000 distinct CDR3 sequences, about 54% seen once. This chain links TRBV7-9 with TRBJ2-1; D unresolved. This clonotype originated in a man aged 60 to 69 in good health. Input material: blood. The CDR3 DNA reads TGTGCCAGCAGATCCGGGTCTACGGGCTACAATGAGCAGTTCTTC. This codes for CASRSGSTGYNEQFF.